Shown below are 12 T cell receptor beta chains from a single sample sequenced in a study of T-cell memory formation after mild COVID-19. A single record per CDR3 protein comes from TCRdb applying MiXCR to the 5' RACE reads. There are some 410,000 distinct CDR3 sequences in the sample; around 22% occur only once, and 10% to 15% lies in the top ten. Sequenced: PBMCs or a T cell subset sorted from them (not recorded which). The receptors here all came from an adult woman who had mild COVID-19 (a few samples of this study predate the infection). Cell type and time point are not known.

This chain links TRBV18 with TRBJ1-6; unclear D gene. This CDR3 spans 12 amino acids. The ends were cut back, 3 bases at V and 7 bases at J, with 4 bases in the middle. Germline CDR1 KGHSH, CDR2 LQKENI. CDR3 sequence: CASSPQNSPLHF. CDR3 nucleotide sequence: TGTGCCAGCTCACCTCAGAATTCACCCCTCCACTTT. The full variable domain, in which reference TRBV18 and TRBJ1-6 provide the parts outside the CDR3, is NAGVMQNPRHLVRRRGQEARLRCSPMKGHSHVYWYRQLPEEGLKFMVYLQKENIIDESGMPKERFSAEFPKEGPSILRIQQVVRGDSAAYFCASSPQNSPLHFGNGTRLTVT.

The CDR3 spells CASSLGGLFSYEQYF. The CDR3 region has the DNA TGTGCCAGCAGCCTCGGCGGGCTTTTCTCCTACGAGCAGTACTTC. The rearrangement uses TRBV3-1 and TRBJ2-7; TRBD2 is a possible D gene (5 bases). The CDR3 covers 15 residues. Trimming pared 4 bases from V and 0 bases from J, leaving 13 bases between. The germline V gene has CDR1 LGHDT and CDR2 YNNKEL (reference sequence).

This chain joins TRBV5-1 and TRBJ2-5; a possible D gene is TRBD2 (5 bases). Trimming pared 4 bases from V and 8 bases from J, leaving 12 bases between. The CDR3 covers 12 residues. CDR1 is SGHRS, CDR2 YFSETQ, per germline. The CDR3 region has the DNA TGCGCCAGCAGCCCCGTTCGGGGAACCCAGTACTTC. Translating it yields CASSPVRGTQYF.

There are a few counts of this clonotype. This sequence joins TRBV29-1 and TRBJ2-1; D may be TRBD2 (6 bases). The germline V and J ends were trimmed by 4 bases and 8 bases, with 12 bases remaining between them. Germline lookup yields CDR1 SQVTM and CDR2 ANQGSEA. The CDR3 consists of 12 residues. CDR3 protein: CSVAGELHEQFF. The DNA of the CDR3 is TGCAGCGTTGCGGGGGAGTTACATGAGCAGTTCTTC.

The rearrangement joins TRBV24-1 to TRBJ2-1; D ambiguous. V lost 0 bases to trimming and J lost 7 bases, with 3 bases between them. Germline V gene data show CDR1 as KGHDR and CDR2 as SFDVKD. The CDR3 covers 12 residues. The CDR3 DNA reads as TGTGCCACCAGTGATTTGGCAAATGAGCAGTTCTTC. It is translated as CATSDLANEQFF.

The chain is built from TRBV10-3 and TRBJ1-1, with a possible D match to TRBD1 (5 bases). Germline CDR1 is ENHRY and CDR2 is SYGVKD. This CDR3 has 13 amino acids. V was cut by 6 bases and J by 1 base, with 9 bases left in between. CDR3 DNA: TGTGCCATCAGGGGGACGGAGAACACTGAAGCTTTCTTT. Its translation is CAIRGTENTEAFF.

CDR3 coding DNA: TGCAGTTCGGCGGGGGGCCCGAGTTCTGAAGCTTTCTTT. This gives the protein CSSAGGPSSEAFF. The chain uses TRBV20-1 and TRBJ1-1, with D possibly TRBD1 on 6 matching bases. The CDR3 is made up of 13 amino acids. The ends were cut back, 8 bases at V and 6 bases at J, with 19 bases in the middle. The V gene's germline CDR1 is DFQATT and CDR2 SNEGSKA (reference sequence).

In this sample, this clonotype turned up a few times. The V call is TRBV6-2 or TRBV6-3, the J call TRBJ2-1; TRBD2 is a possible D gene (5 bases). The CDR3 runs 12 residues. The V end was cut by 0 bases, the J end by 12 bases, with 9 bases between. Germline CDR1 is MNHEY and CDR2 is SVGEGT. DNA for the CDR3: TGTGCCAGCAGTTACTCACTAGATGTGCAGTTCTTC. The encoded protein is CASSYSLDVQFF.

This clonotype has more than one count but fewer than ten. This chain links TRBV6-2 or TRBV6-3 with TRBJ2-1, with D perhaps TRBD1 (5 bases). Trimming removed 8 bases at V and 3 bases at J, with 14 bases between. This CDR3 is 14 amino acids long. CDR1 is MNHEY, CDR2 SVGEGT, per germline. CDR3 sequence (DNA): TGTGCCAGCGTCAAAGGGGCCAACTACAATGAGCAGTTCTTC. It encodes CASVKGANYNEQFF.

This clonotype occurred many times. The CDR3 DNA reads as TGCAGCGCGCCAAGAAGCGGGACCACAGATACGCAGTATTTT. Its protein product is CSAPRSGTTDTQYF. V gene TRBV29-1 combines with J gene TRBJ2-3, with 7 bases fitting TRBD2. There are 14 residues in the CDR3. From germline, CDR1 is SQVTM and CDR2 ANQGSEA. The ends lost 7 bases at V and 2 bases at J; junction bases unmatched: 9.

Only a few counts were recorded for this clonotype. The chain is built from TRBV12-5 and TRBJ2-1; 8 bases match TRBD2. In germline, CDR1 is LGHNT, CDR2 FRNRAP. V lost 3 bases, J lost 4 bases, and 11 bases stayed unmatched. CDR3 length equals 17 residues. The DNA of the CDR3 is TGTGCTAGTGGTTTCCTCATAGCGGGGAAGGGGTACAATGAGCAGTTCTTC. It translates to CASGFLIAGKGYNEQFF.

This clonotype turned up a few times. This chain connects TRBV7-6 to TRBJ2-2; 10 bases are shared with TRBD2. Germline V lookup: CDR1 SGHVS, CDR2 FNYEAQ. The CDR3 has 16 residues. With 3 bases clipped from V and 6 bases from J, the junction kept 7 bases outside the gene matches. CDR3 in amino acids: CASSFETSGRAGELFF. CDR3 coding DNA: TGTGCCAGCAGCTTCGAGACTAGCGGGCGCGCCGGGGAGCTGTTTTTT.